The 5 T cell receptor beta chains in this list originate from one sample, sequenced in a study of blood T cell repertoires in COVID-19. Data came from immunoSEQ multiplex PCR; TCRdb stores just in-frame clones and leaves some out. The sample yields under 200,000 clones, around 84% seen once. The specimen sequenced was peripheral blood. The source of these receptors is a woman between 65 and 79 years old with COVID-19, enrolled during active disease.

The chain joins TRBV5-1 to TRBJ2-2, with 7 bases matching TRBD1. From germline, CDR1 is SGHRS and CDR2 YFSETQ. CDR3 length: 18 amino acids. The ends lost 0 bases at V and 5 bases at J; junction bases unmatched: 13. CDR3 coding DNA: TGCGCCAGCAGCTTGGTTCAACTAGGGGGCGCGCGGACCGGGGAGCTGTTTTTT. Its protein is CASSLVQLGGARTGELFF.

This chain links TRBV2 with TRBJ1-1; no definite D call. CDR1 and CDR2 (germline): SNHLY, FYNNEI. The CDR3 runs 12 residues. Deletions cut 3 bases from V and 11 bases from J, with 13 bases between. The CDR3 reads CASSDISRMAFF. The CDR3 nucleotides are TGTGCCAGCAGTGATATTTCCAGGATGGCTTTCTTT.

In this sample, this clone turned up once. The chain joins TRBV7-2 to TRBJ2-7; D is undetermined. This CDR3 contains 13 residues. The germline V gene encodes CDR1 SGHTA and CDR2 FQGNSA. V was pared by 1 base and J by 1 base, with 5 bases between. CDR3 DNA sequence: TGTGCCAGCAGCTTAGAGCGTTCCTACGAGCAGTACTTC. Protein sequence: CASSLERSYEQYF.

The chain is built from TRBV3-1 (or the pseudogene TRBV3-2) and TRBJ1-2, with a possible D match to TRBD1 (6 bases). Germline CDR1 LGHDT, CDR2 YNNKEL (reference sequence). Trimming pared 2 bases from V and 2 bases from J, leaving 12 bases between. The length of the CDR3 is 15 residues. DNA for the CDR3: TGTGCCAGCAGCCAAACGGGACAAGGAAACTATGGCTACACCTTC. This codes for CASSQTGQGNYGYTF.

The chain has TRBV6-5 and TRBJ2-3; TRBD1 agrees at 8 bases. There are 13 residues in the CDR3. The V and J ends lost 8 bases and 6 bases, in that order; junction bases with no gene match: 7. Germline-derived CDR1 and CDR2 are MNHEY and SVGAGI. The CDR3 DNA sequence: TGTGCCAGCCACAGGGGGGTAGGTGATACGCAGTATTTT. Residues: CASHRGVGDTQYF.